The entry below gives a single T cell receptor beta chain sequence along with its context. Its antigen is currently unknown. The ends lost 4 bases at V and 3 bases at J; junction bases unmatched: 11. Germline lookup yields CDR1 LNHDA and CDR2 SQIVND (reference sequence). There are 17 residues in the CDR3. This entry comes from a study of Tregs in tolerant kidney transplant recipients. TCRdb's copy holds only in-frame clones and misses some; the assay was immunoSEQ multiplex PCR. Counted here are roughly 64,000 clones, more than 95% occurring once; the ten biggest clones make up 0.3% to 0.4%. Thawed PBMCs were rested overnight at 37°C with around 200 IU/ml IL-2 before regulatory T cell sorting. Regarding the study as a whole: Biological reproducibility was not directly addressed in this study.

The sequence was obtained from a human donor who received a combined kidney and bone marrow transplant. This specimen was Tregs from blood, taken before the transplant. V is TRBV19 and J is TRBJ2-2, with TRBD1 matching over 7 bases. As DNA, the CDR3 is TGTGCCAGTAGTACAGGGACAGTTTTCGTGGACACCGGGGAGCTGTTTTTT. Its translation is CASSTGTVFVDTGELFF.